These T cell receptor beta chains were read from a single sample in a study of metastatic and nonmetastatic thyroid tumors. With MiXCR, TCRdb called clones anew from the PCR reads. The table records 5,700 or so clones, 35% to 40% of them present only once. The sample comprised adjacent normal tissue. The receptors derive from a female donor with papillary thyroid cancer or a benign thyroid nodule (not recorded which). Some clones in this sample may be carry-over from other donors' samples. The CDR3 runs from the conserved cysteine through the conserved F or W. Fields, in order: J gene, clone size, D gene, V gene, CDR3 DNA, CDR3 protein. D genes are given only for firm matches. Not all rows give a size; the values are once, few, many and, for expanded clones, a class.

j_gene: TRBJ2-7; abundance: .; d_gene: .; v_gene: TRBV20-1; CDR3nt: TGCAGTGCTAGAGATCGGGTGCGTCCCTACGAGCATTACTTC; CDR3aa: CSARDRVRPYEHYF
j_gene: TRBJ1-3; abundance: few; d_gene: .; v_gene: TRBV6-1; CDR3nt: TGTGCCAGCAGTTCGGAATCTGGAAACACCATATATTTT; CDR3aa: CASSSESGNTIYF
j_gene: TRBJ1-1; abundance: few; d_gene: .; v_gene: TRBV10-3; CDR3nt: TGTGCCATCTACTCGGACGGAAACACTGAAGCTTTCTTT; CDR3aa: CAIYSDGNTEAFF
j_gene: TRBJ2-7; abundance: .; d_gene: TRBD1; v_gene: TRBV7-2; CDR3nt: TGTGCCAGCAGCTTAACGGGGGGAGGGACAGGGGTTAGCGAGCAGTACTTC; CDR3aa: CASSLTGGGTGVSEQYF
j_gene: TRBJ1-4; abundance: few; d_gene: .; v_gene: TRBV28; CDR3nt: TGTGCCAGCAGTTTAGGGGGTCTGTTCTGGGATGGGGAAAAACTGTTTTTT; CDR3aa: CASSLGGLFWDGEKLFF
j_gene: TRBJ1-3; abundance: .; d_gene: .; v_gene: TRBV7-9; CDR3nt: TGTGCCAGCAGCCTACGTCGAAACACCATATATTTT; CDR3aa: CASSLRRNTIYF
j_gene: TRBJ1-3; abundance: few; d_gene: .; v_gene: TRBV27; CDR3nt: TGTGCCAGCACTCCGGGTGGAAACACCATATATTTT; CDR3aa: CASTPGGNTIYF
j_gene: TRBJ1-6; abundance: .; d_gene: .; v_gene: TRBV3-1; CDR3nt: TGTGCCAGCAGCTACTTCCTGAATTCACCCCTCCACTTT; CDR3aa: CASSYFLNSPLHF
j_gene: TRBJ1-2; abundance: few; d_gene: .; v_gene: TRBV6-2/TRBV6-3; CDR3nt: TGTGCCAGCAGTTACTTCAGGGTTCACGGCTACACCTTC; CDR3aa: CASSYFRVHGYTF
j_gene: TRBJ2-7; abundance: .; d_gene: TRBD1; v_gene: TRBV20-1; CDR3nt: TGCAGTGCCGAGAGTCCACCGGGACAGGGGGTCTCCTACGAGCAGTACTTC; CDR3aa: CSAESPPGQGVSYEQYF
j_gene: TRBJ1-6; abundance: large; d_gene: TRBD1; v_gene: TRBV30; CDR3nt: TGTGCCTGGAGTGTACCGGGAACAGGGGGTAATTCACCCCTCCACTTT; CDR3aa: CAWSVPGTGGNSPLHF
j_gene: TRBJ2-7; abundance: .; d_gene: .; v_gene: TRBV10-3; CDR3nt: TGTGCCATCAGTGCAACAGGGATTGGAAACTACGAGCAGTACTTC; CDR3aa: CAISATGIGNYEQYF
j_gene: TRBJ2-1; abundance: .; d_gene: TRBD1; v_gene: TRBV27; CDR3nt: TGTGCCATCAGAGGGACAGGGGGCTACAATGAGCAGTTCTTC; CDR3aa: CAIRGTGGYNEQFF
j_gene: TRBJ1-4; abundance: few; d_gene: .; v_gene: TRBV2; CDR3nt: TGTGCCAGCAGTGAGGATTTGACTCGGGGTGAAAAACTGTTTTTT; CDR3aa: CASSEDLTRGEKLFF
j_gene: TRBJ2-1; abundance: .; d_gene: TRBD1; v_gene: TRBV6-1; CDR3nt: TGTGCCAGCAGTGTCTCCGGACAGGGGATCGTGGGGCAGTTCTTC; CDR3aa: CASSVSGQGIVGQFF
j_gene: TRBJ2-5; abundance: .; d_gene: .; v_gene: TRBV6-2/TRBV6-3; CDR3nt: TGTGCCAGCAATGGACAATCCGGGGAGACCCAGTACTTC; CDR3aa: CASNGQSGETQYF
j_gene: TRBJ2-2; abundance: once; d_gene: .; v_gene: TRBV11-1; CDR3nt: TGTGCCAGCAGCTTAGGACTTACCACAGGTATCGCCACCGGGGAGCTGTTTTTT; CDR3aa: CASSLGLTTGIATGELFF
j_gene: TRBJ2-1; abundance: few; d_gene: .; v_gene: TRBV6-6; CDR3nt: TGTGCCAGCAGTTACGGGTCCGGTGAGCAGTTCTTC; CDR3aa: CASSYGSGEQFF
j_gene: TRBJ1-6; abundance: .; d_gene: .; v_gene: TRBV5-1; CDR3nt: TGCGCCAGCAGCTTGGTACCGGATAATTCACCCCTCCACTTT; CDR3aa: CASSLVPDNSPLHF
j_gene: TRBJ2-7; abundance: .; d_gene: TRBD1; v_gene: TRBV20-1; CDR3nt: TGCAGTGCACCCGGGACAGGTGGCCTTGACGAGCAGTACTTC; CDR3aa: CSAPGTGGLDEQYF
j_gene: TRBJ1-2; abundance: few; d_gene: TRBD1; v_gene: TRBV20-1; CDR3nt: TGCAGTGCTAGAGGCCGACAGGGACGGGGGTATGGCTACACCTTC; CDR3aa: CSARGRQGRGYGYTF
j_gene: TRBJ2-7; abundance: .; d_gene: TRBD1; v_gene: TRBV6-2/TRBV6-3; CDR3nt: TGTGCCAGCAGTTACTCGCGGTCTACGCCTGGGACAGCCGCTTCCTACGAGCAGTACTTC; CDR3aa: CASSYSRSTPGTAASYEQYF
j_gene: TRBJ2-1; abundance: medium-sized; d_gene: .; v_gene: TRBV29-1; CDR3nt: TGCAGCGTTGAAGATACGGGTGGAAAGGGGGGCTATGAGCAGTTCTTC; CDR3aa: CSVEDTGGKGGYEQFF
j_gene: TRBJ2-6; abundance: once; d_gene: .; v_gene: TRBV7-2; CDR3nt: TGTGCCAGCAGCTTAGCCTTCGGGGCGGGGAGCTCTGGGGCCAACGTCCTGACTTTC; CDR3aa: CASSLAFGAGSSGANVLTF
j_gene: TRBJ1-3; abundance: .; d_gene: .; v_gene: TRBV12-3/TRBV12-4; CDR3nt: TGTGCCAGCAGTTTACACTCTGGAAACACCATATATTTT; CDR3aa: CASSLHSGNTIYF
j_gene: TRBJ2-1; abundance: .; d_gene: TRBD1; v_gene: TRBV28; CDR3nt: TGTGCCAGCAGTTTATCCCGACAGGGGGAGAGGTGCGGGAAACCGGGTGAGCAGTTCTTC; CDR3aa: CASSLSRQGERCGKPGEQFF
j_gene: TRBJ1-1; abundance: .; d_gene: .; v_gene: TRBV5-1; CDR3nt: TGCGCCAGCAGCGCGGGGTCGGCGGGGGGGCAGAGGACTGAAGCTTTCTTT; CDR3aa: CASSAGSAGGQRTEAFF
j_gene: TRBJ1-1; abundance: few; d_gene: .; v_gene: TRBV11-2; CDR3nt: TGTGCCAGCAGCTTAGGTCATGCGAACACTGAAGCTTTCTTT; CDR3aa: CASSLGHANTEAFF
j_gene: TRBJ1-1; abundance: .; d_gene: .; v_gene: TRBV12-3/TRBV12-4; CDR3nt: TGTGTCAGCAGTCCGACAGGTGGCGCTGTCGGTTGGACTGAAGCTTTCTTT; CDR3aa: CVSSPTGGAVGWTEAFF
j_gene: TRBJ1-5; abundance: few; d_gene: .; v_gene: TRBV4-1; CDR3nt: TGCGCCAGCAGCCCGGATGGGGGGGTCAATCAGCCCCAGCATTTT; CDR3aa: CASSPDGGVNQPQHF
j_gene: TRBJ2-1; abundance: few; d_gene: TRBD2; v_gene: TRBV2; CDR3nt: TGTGCCAGCAGTGAATTGGGCGGGAGGGGAAATGAGCAGTTCTTC; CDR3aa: CASSELGGRGNEQFF
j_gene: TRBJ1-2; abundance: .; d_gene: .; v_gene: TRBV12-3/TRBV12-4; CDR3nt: TGTGCCAGCAGCCGGTACATTCACTATGGCTACACCTTC; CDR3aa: CASSRYIHYGYTF
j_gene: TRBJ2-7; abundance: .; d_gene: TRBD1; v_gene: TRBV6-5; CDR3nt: TGTGCCAGAAGTGACTCGGGACCGGGACAGGGGGTATTCTCGCAGTACTTC; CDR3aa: CARSDSGPGQGVFSQYF
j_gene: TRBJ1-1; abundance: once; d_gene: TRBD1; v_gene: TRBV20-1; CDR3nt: TGCAGTGCTCGCGGGGGGGGGACAGGGTGGACTGAAGCTTTCTTT; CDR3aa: CSARGGGTGWTEAFF
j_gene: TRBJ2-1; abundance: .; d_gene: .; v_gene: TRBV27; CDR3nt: TGTGCCAGCAAGAACATGGGGCGGACTTACAATGAGCAGTTCTTC; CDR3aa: CASKNMGRTYNEQFF
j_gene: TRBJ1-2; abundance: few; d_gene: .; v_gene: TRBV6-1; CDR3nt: TGTGCCAGCAGCCCGGGACCTAACTATGGCTACACCTTC; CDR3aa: CASSPGPNYGYTF
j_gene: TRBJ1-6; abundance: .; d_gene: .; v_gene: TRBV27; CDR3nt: TGTGCCAGCAGTTTATCGTTGGGGGAGAATTCACCCCTCCACTTT; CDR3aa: CASSLSLGENSPLHF
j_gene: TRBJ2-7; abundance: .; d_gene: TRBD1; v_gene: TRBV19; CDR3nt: TGTGCCAGTAGTATAGGGACAGGCTCCTACGAGCAGTACTTC; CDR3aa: CASSIGTGSYEQYF